A selection of T cell receptor beta chains follows, all from one sample in a study of identical twins. One entry per CDR3 protein results from TCRdb running MiXCR on the 5' RACE reads. The table includes roughly 230,000 distinct CDR3 sequences, around 8.3% detected once. The same sample was also studied in work on yellow fever vaccine responses in identical twins.

The specimen sequenced was CD8+ T cells sorted from blood. Receptor source: a woman younger than 35 in good health. Both conserved end residues are part of each CDR3. The D gene is left open where the match is weak. Clone sizes are given selectively: once, few, many, or a class where the clone is expanded.

clone_size,j_call,v_call,d_call,cdr3_aa,cdr3_nt
many,TRBJ2-1,TRBV10-3,TRBD1,CAIGQDLGDEQFF,TGTGCCATCGGACAGGACCTTGGCGATGAGCAGTTCTTC
-,TRBJ2-1,TRBV7-3,-,CASSLFPYNEQFF,TGTGCCAGCAGCTTATTCCCATACAATGAGCAGTTCTTC
few,TRBJ2-3,TRBV6-5,TRBD2,CASSYSSGGEYTQYF,TGTGCCAGCAGTTACTCGTCGGGAGGAGAATATACGCAGTATTTT
-,TRBJ1-6,TRBV27,-,CASSYYPGQDSYNSPLHF,TGTGCCAGCAGTTACTATCCGGGCCAAGACTCCTATAATTCACCCCTCCACTTT
-,TRBJ2-2,TRBV7-9,TRBD1,CASSSRVVTGDAGELFF,TGTGCCAGCAGCTCACGGGTGGTGACAGGGGACGCCGGGGAGCTGTTTTTT
few,TRBJ1-2,TRBV12-3/TRBV12-4,-,CASSGTRLRPLDWGYTF,TGTGCCAGCAGTGGGACTCGTTTACGGCCCCTCGACTGGGGCTACACCTTC
-,TRBJ2-7,TRBV5-5,-,CASSLAMGIYEQYF,TGTGCCAGCAGCTTGGCCATGGGGATCTACGAGCAGTACTTC
few,TRBJ2-7,TRBV6-1,-,CASSGGTYYEQYF,TGTGCCAGCAGTGGGGGGACATACTACGAGCAGTACTTC
-,TRBJ2-3,TRBV7-6,TRBD2,CASSLSSLGGSTDTQYF,TGTGCCAGCAGCTTGTCTTCTTTGGGGGGGAGCACAGATACGCAGTATTTT
many,TRBJ2-7,TRBV20-1,-,CSARESVRGDEYEQYF,TGCAGTGCTAGAGAGAGTGTGCGGGGTGATGAATACGAGCAGTACTTC
-,TRBJ2-5,TRBV6-1,-,CASSRNSGPGETQYF,TGTGCCAGCAGTCGAAACTCCGGGCCGGGAGAGACCCAGTACTTC
few,TRBJ2-1,TRBV7-9,-,CASSSGRGVYNEQFF,TGTGCCAGCAGCTCGGGGCGGGGAGTCTACAATGAGCAGTTCTTC
many,TRBJ2-2,TRBV4-3,TRBD2,CASSQGAGGPTTGELFF,TGCGCCAGCAGCCAGGGAGCGGGAGGGCCGACCACCGGGGAGCTGTTTTTT
-,TRBJ2-3,TRBV11-2,TRBD1,CASSRNWEGQGNTDTQYF,TGTGCCAGCAGCCGCAATTGGGAAGGACAGGGGAACACAGATACGCAGTATTTT
-,TRBJ2-7,TRBV28,-,CASGDLNYEQYF,TGTGCCAGTGGGGACTTGAACTACGAGCAGTACTTC
-,TRBJ2-2,TRBV29-1,-,CSVRRGNTGELFF,TGCAGCGTACGCAGGGGGAACACCGGGGAGCTGTTTTTT
few,TRBJ2-3,TRBV5-1,-,CASSSSYDTQYF,TGCGCCAGCAGCTCGTCATACGATACGCAGTATTTT
few,TRBJ2-3,TRBV3-1,-,CASSQVGISSTDTQYF,TGTGCCAGCAGCCAAGTAGGGATTTCAAGCACAGATACGCAGTATTTT
few,TRBJ2-3,TRBV7-8,-,CAVEGDSTTDTQYF,TGTGCAGTCGAAGGAGATAGCACGACAGATACGCAGTATTTT
many,TRBJ1-2,TRBV29-1,TRBD1,CSVEGPGQGINYGYTF,TGCAGCGTTGAGGGCCCTGGACAGGGGATTAACTATGGCTACACCTTC
few,TRBJ2-7,TRBV15,TRBD2,CATRATGLAGAYEQYF,TGTGCCACCAGGGCGACAGGACTAGCGGGCGCATACGAGCAGTACTTC
few,TRBJ2-5,TRBV20-1,-,CSAPKGAETQYF,TGCAGTGCTCCAAAAGGGGCCGAGACCCAGTACTTC
many,TRBJ2-7,TRBV19,-,CASSDYYEQYF,TGCGCCAGCAGCGATTACTACGAGCAGTACTTC
-,TRBJ2-5,TRBV2,-,CASRGADQETQYF,TGTGCCAGCAGGGGGGCGGACCAAGAGACCCAGTACTTC
many,TRBJ2-3,TRBV28,-,CASSLVSGGRSTQYF,TGTGCCAGCAGTCTTGTCTCGGGGGGCCGGAGTACGCAGTATTTT
many,TRBJ2-3,TRBV7-9,-,CASSLVVRTDTQYF,TGTGCCAGCAGCTTAGTAGTTCGCACAGATACGCAGTATTTT
-,TRBJ2-7,TRBV27,TRBD1,CASSWGQGAEEQYF,TGTGCCAGCAGTTGGGGACAGGGGGCTGAAGAGCAGTACTTC
few,TRBJ2-3,TRBV29-1,TRBD2,CSVEMWASGNPSTDTQYF,TGCAGCGTTGAAATGTGGGCTAGCGGTAACCCTAGCACAGATACGCAGTATTTT
once,TRBJ2-4,TRBV9,-,CASSVGSAKNIQYF,TGTGCCAGCAGCGTAGGCAGTGCCAAAAACATTCAGTACTTC
few,TRBJ2-3,TRBV10-3,TRBD2,CAISEQRETDTQYF,TGTGCCATCAGTGAGCAGCGGGAAACAGATACGCAGTATTTT
-,TRBJ2-7,TRBV27,TRBD1,CASSSLGGNLDEQYF,TGTGCCAGCAGCTCTTTAGGGGGCAATTTGGACGAGCAGTACTTC
many,TRBJ2-5,TRBV20-1,TRBD2,CSATGLAGTLEETQYF,TGCAGTGCTACGGGACTAGCGGGGACGCTGGAAGAGACCCAGTACTTC
-,TRBJ1-2,TRBV4-1,TRBD1,CASSLTGVGGYTF,TGCGCCAGCAGCCTCACAGGGGTGGGTGGCTACACCTTC
few,TRBJ2-1,TRBV12-3/TRBV12-4,-,CASSIPRDPPWDEQFF,TGTGCCAGTAGTATCCCCCGGGACCCGCCTTGGGATGAGCAGTTCTTC
few,TRBJ2-1,TRBV20-1,TRBD2,CSARELAGDSYNEQFF,TGCAGTGCTAGAGAACTAGCGGGAGACAGCTACAATGAGCAGTTCTTC
-,TRBJ2-7,TRBV10-3,-,CAISDPVRPSSYEQYF,TGTGCCATCAGTGATCCGGTTAGGCCGAGCTCCTACGAGCAGTACTTC
many,TRBJ2-7,TRBV7-9,-,CASSLTWYEQYF,TGTGCCAGCAGCTTAACCTGGTACGAGCAGTACTTC
few,TRBJ1-4,TRBV3-1,-,CASSQSATNEKLFF,TGTGCCAGCAGCCAAAGCGCAACTAATGAAAAACTGTTTTTT
few,TRBJ1-2,TRBV12-3/TRBV12-4,-,CASRDGSLYGYTF,TGTGCCAGCAGAGACGGGTCCCTCTATGGCTACACCTTC
-,TRBJ2-1,TRBV12-3/TRBV12-4,-,CASTKDRSPYNEQFF,TGTGCCAGCACCAAAGACAGGTCCCCCTACAATGAGCAGTTCTTC
-,TRBJ2-5,TRBV5-1,-,CASSLEKYQETQYF,TGCGCCAGCAGCTTGGAGAAGTACCAAGAGACCCAGTACTTC